What follows are 17 T cell receptor beta chains derived from one specimen sequenced in a study of persistence of HIV-infected CD4 T cells. The stimulus was lysate of CMV-infected fibroblasts, around 9.3 ug/mL. Sorted nonresponding memory CD4+ T cells were CD40L-negative, CD69-negative, CD45RO-high. Their recognized antigens are unknown. The libraries were made with immunoSEQ version 4 in survey mode. Profiling relied on immunoSEQ multiplex PCR, and the TCRdb table lists in-frame clones only, not all of them. The data show 40,000 to 50,000 clones, with around 75% seen just once and about 3% held by the top ten. The sample here was CD4+ T cells sorted from PBMCs after approximately 19-hour stimulation, taken from a patient who received antiretroviral therapy. The source of these receptors is an adult man with HIV who was CMV-seropositive.

This clone has only a few counts. V and J are TRBV6-6 and TRBJ2-7, with D possibly matching TRBD2 (6 bases). V lost 2 bases to trimming and J lost 6 bases, with 17 bases between them. The CDR3 sequence is 15 residues long. Germline V lookup: CDR1 MNHNY, CDR2 SVGAGI (reference sequence). CDR3 nucleotide sequence: TGTGCCAGCAGTTACGCGGGCGGGGTAGGGAGCGAGCAGTACTTC. Amino acid sequence: CASSYAGGVGSEQYF.

V is TRBV7-2 and J is TRBJ2-1, with no clear D. The V gene's germline CDR1 is SGHTA and CDR2 FQGNSA. There are 13 residues in the CDR3. V lost 3 bases and J 4 bases, leaving 7 bases between the germline ends. The CDR3 sequence: CASSLGRYNEQFF. The CDR3 nucleotides are TGTGCCAGCAGCTTGGGCAGGTACAATGAGCAGTTCTTC.

The chain couples TRBV20-1 to TRBJ1-2; D not resolved. Germline values: CDR1 DFQATT, CDR2 SNEGSKA (reference sequence). The CDR3 extends over 9 amino acids. The CDR3 region has the DNA TGCACCGTTGGCCGCGGCTACACCTTC. Translation: CTVGRGYTF.

J is TRBJ1-4 and V is TRBV5-1; the match to TRBD1 covers 7 bases. The V segment lost 0 bases and the J segment 4 bases; nucleotides outside the gene matches: 12. The V gene's germline CDR1 is SGHRS and CDR2 YFSETQ. The CDR3 loop spans 18 amino acids. Written as DNA, the CDR3 is TGCGCCAGCAGCTTGGATAGACAGGGAAGGCTGGATAATGAAAAACTGTTTTTT. It is translated as CASSLDRQGRLDNEKLFF.

The chain employs TRBV6-2 or TRBV6-3 and TRBJ1-1; the match to TRBD1 covers 8 bases. Germline V CDR1 and CDR2: MNHEY, SVGEGT. The length of the CDR3 is 16 residues. Trimming cost V 1 base and J 0 bases; bases outside gene matches: 4. This CDR3 is CASSYFTGGLNTEAFF. The CDR3 DNA reads as TGTGCCAGCAGTTACTTCACAGGGGGTTTGAACACTGAAGCTTTCTTT.

The chain employs TRBV14 and TRBJ2-1; 8 nucleotides align to TRBD1. The germline gives CDR1 SGHDN, CDR2 FVKESK. The ends lost 1 base at V and 13 bases at J; junction bases unmatched: 6. The CDR3 sequence is 13 residues long. As DNA, the CDR3 is TGTGCCAGCAGCCAAGTCCTACAGGGGGACCAGTTCTTC. Protein sequence: CASSQVLQGDQFF.

The chain employs TRBV11-3 and TRBJ2-5, with 11 bases matching TRBD1. This CDR3 comprises 15 residues. The germline gives CDR1 SGHNT, CDR2 YENEEA. V lost 6 bases, J lost 3 bases, and 6 bases stayed unmatched. CDR3 amino acids: CASSQRTGGEETQYF. CDR3 bases: TGTGCCAGCAGTCAGCGGACAGGGGGCGAAGAGACCCAGTACTTC. Combining the CDR3 with reference TRBV11-3 and TRBJ2-5 gives the whole variable domain EAGVVQSPRYKIIEKKQPVAFWCNPISGHNTLYWYLQNLGQGPELLIRYENEEAVDDSQLPKDRFSAERLKGVDSTLKIQPAELGDSAVYLCASSQRTGGEETQYFGPGTRLLVL.

The chain carries TRBV6-5 and TRBJ1-1; 8 bases match TRBD1. This CDR3 spans 14 amino acids. Germline lookup yields CDR1 MNHEY and CDR2 SVGAGI. Trimming took 0 bases from V and 5 from J; bases not matched to a gene: 2. The CDR3 DNA follows: TGTGCCAGCAGTTACTCAACAGGGGGGACTGAAGCTTTCTTT. Its translation: CASSYSTGGTEAFF.

V and J are TRBV11-3 and TRBJ1-2, with 8 bases matching TRBD1. Per the germline V gene, CDR1 is SGHNT and CDR2 is YENEEA. The length of the CDR3 is 13 residues. V lost 1 base to trimming and J lost 14 bases; unmatched junction nucleotides: 9. Here the CDR3 reads CASSLGRGQAPTF. The CDR3 DNA follows: TGTGCCAGCAGCTTAGGTCGGGGACAGGCGCCTACCTTC.

In its sample, this clone was seen once. The J gene is TRBJ2-6, the V gene TRBV19; unclear D gene. V shed 6 bases and J shed 0 bases, with 9 bases lying between them. CDR3 size: 15 residues. CDR1 is LNHDA, CDR2 SQIVND, per germline (reference sequence). For the CDR3, the DNA is TGTGCCAGTAGGTCAGACTCCTCTGGGGCCAACGTCCTGACTTTC. This codes for CASRSDSSGANVLTF.

The CDR3 is CASSLGLAGAETQYF. As DNA, the CDR3 is TGCGCCAGCAGCTTGGGACTAGCGGGAGCTGAGACCCAGTACTTC. The J gene is TRBJ2-5, the V gene TRBV5-1; 12 bases line up with TRBD2. The V gene's germline CDR1 is SGHRS and CDR2 YFSETQ. With 0 bases clipped from V and 5 bases from J, the junction kept 2 bases outside the gene matches. CDR3 size: 15 residues.

The J gene is TRBJ1-3, the V gene TRBV29-1, with D unresolved. CDR1 is SQVTM, CDR2 ANQGSEA, per germline. V lost 4 bases and J lost 4, with 8 bases in between. The CDR3 has 12 residues. The CDR3: CSVASRGNTIYF. DNA of the CDR3: TGCAGCGTTGCATCGAGAGGAAACACCATATATTTT.

The CDR3 region is CASSRDRGIGQPQHF. The DNA for the CDR3 is TGTGCCAGCAGCCGGGACAGGGGAATCGGTCAGCCCCAGCATTTT. The rearrangement links TRBV11-2 to TRBJ1-5; 10 bases match TRBD1. CDR1 is SGHAT and CDR2 is FQNNGV in the germline V gene. This CDR3 region has 15 residues. Trimming removed 5 bases from V and 6 bases from J; junction bases left unmatched: 7.

A single count supports this clone. The rearrangement uses TRBV5-1 and TRBJ1-2; no reliable D call. Per the germline V gene, CDR1 is SGHRS and CDR2 is YFSETQ. This CDR3 is built from 13 residues. Deletions cut 4 bases from V and 2 bases from J, with 9 bases between. The CDR3 region has the DNA TGCGCCAGCAGCGCCGGGAACAACTATGGCTACACCTTC. Amino acid sequence: CASSAGNNYGYTF. Complete variable domain (other parts from reference TRBV5-1 and TRBJ1-2): KAGVTQTPRYLIKTRGQQVTLSCSPISGHRSVSWYQQTPGQGLQFLFEYFSETQRNKGNFPGRFSGRQFSNSRSEMNVSTLELGDSALYLCASSAGNNYGYTFGSGTRLTVV.

The gene calls are TRBV29-1 and TRBJ1-3; a possible D gene is TRBD1 (6 bases). CDR3 length equals 15 residues. Trimming removed 6 bases from V and 2 bases from J, with 17 bases in between. The germline CDR1 and CDR2 sequences are SQVTM and ANQGSEA. CDR3 in amino acids: CSVQGNRGTGNTIYF. CDR3 sequence (DNA): TGCAGCGTACAGGGTAACAGAGGAACTGGAAACACCATATATTTT.

The V call is TRBV19, the J call TRBJ1-1, with 9 positions matching TRBD1. This CDR3 has 17 residues. CDR1 is LNHDA, CDR2 SQIVND, per germline (reference sequence). V lost 5 bases, J lost 0 bases, and 10 bases stayed unmatched. CDR3 region: CASSPQGAFFLNTEAFF. In nucleotides, the CDR3 is TGTGCCAGTAGTCCACAGGGGGCCTTTTTTTTGAACACTGAAGCTTTCTTT.

The rearrangement uses TRBV19 and TRBJ2-7; TRBD1 matches 9 bases. Looked up from germline, CDR1 is LNHDA and CDR2 is SQIVND (reference sequence). Trimming took 3 bases from V and 3 from J; bases not matched to a gene: 9. CDR3 length equals 16 residues. CDR3 amino acids: CASSIYPGDRVYEQYF. The CDR3 coding sequence is TGTGCCAGTAGTATCTACCCTGGGGACAGGGTCTACGAGCAGTACTTC.